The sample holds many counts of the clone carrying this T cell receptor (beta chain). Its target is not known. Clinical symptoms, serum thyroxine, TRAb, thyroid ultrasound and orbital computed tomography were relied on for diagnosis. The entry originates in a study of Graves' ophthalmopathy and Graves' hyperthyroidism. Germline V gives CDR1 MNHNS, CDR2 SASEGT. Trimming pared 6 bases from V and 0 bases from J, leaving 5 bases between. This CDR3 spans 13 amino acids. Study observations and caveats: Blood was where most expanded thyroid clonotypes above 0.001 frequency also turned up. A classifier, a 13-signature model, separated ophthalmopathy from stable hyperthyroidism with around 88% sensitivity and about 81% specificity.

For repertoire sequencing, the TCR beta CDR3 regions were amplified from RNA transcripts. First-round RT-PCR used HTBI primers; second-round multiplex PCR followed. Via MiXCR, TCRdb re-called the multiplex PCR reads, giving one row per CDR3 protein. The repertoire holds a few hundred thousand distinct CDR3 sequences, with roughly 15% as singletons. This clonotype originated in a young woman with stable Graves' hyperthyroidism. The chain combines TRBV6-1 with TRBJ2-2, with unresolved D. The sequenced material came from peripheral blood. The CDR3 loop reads CASRPTNTGELFF. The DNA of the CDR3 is TGTGCCAGCAGGCCAACGAACACCGGGGAGCTGTTTTTT.